The 32 T cell receptor beta chains below were found in one sample sequenced in a study of T cell responses to AZD1222 COVID-19 vaccine (dated by TCRdb to the early 2020s). The meaning of the sample's time point label: about 28 days (+/-7) after the second vaccine dose. Library method: the immunoSEQ multiplex PCR assay. TCRdb limited this immuneACCESS table to in-frame rearrangements with V and J called. A share of clones is missing; checked studies link under half to unresolved V genes, and the rest is unexplained. A total of approximately 110,000 clones appear in this sample, 70% to 90% of them only once. Of the sample, about 2.5% is held by the ten largest clones. The sequencing used peripheral blood, collected 28 days after the second AZD1222 dose. Every receptor here comes from an adult who received the AZD1222 COVID-19 vaccine.

In DNA form, the CDR3 reads TGTGCCAGCAGACCACAGGGGGCGAGCGAAGCTTTCTTT. It yields the protein CASRPQGASEAFF. J is TRBJ1-1 and V is TRBV3-1 (or the pseudogene TRBV3-2); 9 nucleotides agree with TRBD1. Trimming took 6 bases from V and 8 from J; bases not matched to a gene: 7. Germline lookup yields CDR1 LGHDT and CDR2 YNNKEL (reference sequence). The CDR3 runs 13 residues.

The chain recombines TRBV27 with TRBJ2-7; 7 bases match TRBD2. The V gene's germline CDR1 is MNHEY and CDR2 SMNVEV (reference sequence). The J segment lost 1 base and the V segment lost 3 bases, leaving 9 bases of the junction unmatched. CDR3 length: 16 residues. Here the CDR3 DNA reads TGTGCCAGCAGTTTTGGGAGGGAGCAGGGTTCCTACGAGCAGTACTTC. Translating gives CASSFGREQGSYEQYF.

The CDR3 region has the DNA TGCGCCAGCAGCCGCCAGAGCTCCTACAATGAGCAGTTCTTC. This gives the protein CASSRQSSYNEQFF. The J gene is TRBJ2-1, the V gene TRBV5-1; D unclear. This CDR3 region has 14 residues. Per the germline V gene, CDR1 is SGHRS and CDR2 is YFSETQ. V was pared by 4 bases and J by 0 bases, with 8 bases between.

The chain joins TRBV25-1 to TRBJ2-2; unclear D gene. Germline V gives CDR1 MGHDK, CDR2 SYGVNS. The CDR3 contains 13 residues. Between the trimmed V and J ends, which lost 0 bases and 7 bases, there was a span of 6 bases. CDR3 DNA: TGTGCCAGCAGTGAATACGGCCTCGGGGAGCTGTTTTTT. Translation: CASSEYGLGELFF.

This chain's CDR3 is CASSQDEAVEGKKLFF. CDR3 coding DNA: TGCGCCAGCAGCCAAGATGAGGCGGTAGAGGGGAAAAAACTGTTTTTT. V and J are TRBV4-3 and TRBJ1-4; a possible D gene is TRBD1 (5 bases). Germline CDR1 LGHNA, CDR2 YSLEER. CDR3 size: 16 residues. The V end lost 0 bases, the J end lost 9 bases, and 17 bases lay between the germline ends.

This sequence joins TRBV5-1 and TRBJ2-3; no reliable D call. The CDR3 totals 15 residues. Germline CDR1 and CDR2: SGHRS and YFSETQ. V dropped 1 base and J dropped 0 bases, with 9 bases sitting between them. The CDR3 loop is CASSLNTPSTDTQYF. In DNA, the CDR3 is TGCGCCAGCAGCTTGAATACCCCTAGCACAGATACGCAGTATTTT.

The chain links TRBV3-1 (or the pseudogene TRBV3-2) to TRBJ2-5; no definite D call. V shed 5 bases and J shed 5 bases, with 15 bases lying between them. There are 14 residues in the CDR3. Germline values: CDR1 LGHDT, CDR2 YNNKEL (reference sequence). CDR3 DNA sequence: TGTGCCAGCAGCGGGCGCCGTGGCCGGGAGACCCAGTACTTC. Encoded protein: CASSGRRGRETQYF.

The genes are TRBV23-1 and TRBJ1-4; possibly TRBD1 for D (6 bases). TRBV23-1 is an ORF for which the function is uncertain. The CDR3 is 16 amino acids. With 4 bases removed from V and 1 base from J, the gap between germline ends came to 13 bases. The CDR3 nucleotides read TGCGCCAGCAGTCGAGACAAGGGGGGAACTAATGAAAAACTGTTTTTT. Translating gives CASSRDKGGTNEKLFF.

CDR3 region: CASSSITGLQETQYF. Written as DNA, the CDR3 is TGCGCCAGCAGTTCAATAACAGGGCTACAAGAGACCCAGTACTTC. The chain has TRBV23-1 and TRBJ2-5; weak D call: TRBD1 (6 bases). TRBV23-1 is treated as an ORF (open reading frame) with a function not yet certain. The CDR3 extends over 15 amino acids. The V gene lost 5 bases and the J gene lost 2 bases, with 15 bases spanning the gap.

The rearrangement joins TRBV3-1 (or the pseudogene TRBV3-2) to TRBJ2-3; D unclear. The CDR3 runs 13 residues. Germline V CDR1 and CDR2: LGHDT, YNNKEL (reference sequence). V shed 4 bases and J shed 0 bases, with 5 bases lying between them. CDR3 nucleotide sequence: TGTGCCAGCAGCCGGGGTAGCACAGATACGCAGTATTTT. Translated: CASSRGSTDTQYF.

Points on this clone: At one boundary the junction diverges from the germline segment, which might be a read error. The chain uses TRBV27 and TRBJ1-5; D possibly corresponds to TRBD1 (5 bases). The CDR3 is 15 amino acids. The germline V gene has CDR1 MNHEY and CDR2 SMNVEV (reference sequence). This CDR3 reads CASSLSDTSNQPQHF. For the CDR3, the DNA is TGTGCCAGCAGTCTATCGGACACAAGCAATCAGCCCCAGCATTTT.

A few counts support this clone. The rearrangement uses TRBV11-2 and TRBJ2-1; 8 bases are a match to TRBD2. This CDR3 spans 18 amino acids. Trimming cost V 1 base and J 5 bases; bases outside gene matches: 13. Germline CDR1 SGHAT, CDR2 FQNNGV. The CDR3 reads CASSLGGVAGLGNNEQFF. The CDR3 DNA is TGTGCCAGCAGCTTAGGGGGGGTAGCGGGGCTTGGAAACAATGAGCAGTTCTTC. The whole variable domain, remainder taken from reference TRBV11-2 and TRBJ2-1, is EAGVAQSPRYKIIEKRQSVAFWCNPISGHATLYWYQQILGQGPKLLIQFQNNGVVDDSQLPKDRFSAERLKGVDSTLKIQPAKLEDSAVYLCASSLGGVAGLGNNEQFFGPGTRLTVL.

CDR3 sequence reads: CASSLLRTEYGYTF. CDR3 coding DNA: TGTGCCAGCAGTTTATTACGGACAGAATATGGCTACACCTTC. The J gene is TRBJ1-2, the V gene TRBV28; TRBD1 is a possible D gene (6 bases). Deletions cut 1 base from V and 5 bases from J, with 11 bases between. This CDR3 is 14 amino acids long. The germline V gene has CDR1 MDHEN and CDR2 SYDVKM.

The chain employs TRBV5-6 and TRBJ1-2; perhaps TRBD1 as D (6 bases). Trimming left V 1 base short and J 3 bases short, with 13 bases between. The CDR3 has 15 amino acids. CDR1 and CDR2 from the germline V gene are SGHDT and YYEEEE. In DNA form, the CDR3 reads TGTGCCAGCAGCTTGACGGGGGCGAATGACTATGGCTACACCTTC. It translates to CASSLTGANDYGYTF.

This clone has only one observation. The rearrangement joins TRBV6-2 or TRBV6-3 to TRBJ2-1, with a tentative D call TRBD2 (6 bases). The V gene lost 1 base and the J gene lost 5 bases, with 9 bases spanning the gap. Germline assignment: CDR1 MNHEY and CDR2 SVGEGT. This CDR3 has 14 amino acids. DNA of the CDR3: TGTGCCAGCAGTTACTGGACTAAAAACAATGAGCAGTTCTTC. As protein: CASSYWTKNNEQFF.

The J gene is TRBJ2-1, the V gene TRBV28, with a possible D match to TRBD1 (7 bases). Germline-derived CDR1 and CDR2 are MDHEN and SYDVKM. This CDR3 region has 19 residues. V was pared by 3 bases and J by 6 bases, with 27 bases between. The DNA of the CDR3 is TGTGCCAGCAGTTTCCTGAGTCTCCAGCCAGGGGGGTCTGGCAATGAGCAGTTCTTC. Translating gives CASSFLSLQPGGSGNEQFF. Filled out from reference TRBV28 and TRBJ2-1, the complete variable domain reads DVKVTQSSRYLVKRTGEKVFLECVQDMDHENMFWYRQDPGLGLRLIYFSYDVKMKEKGDIPEGYSVSREKKERFSLILESASTNQTSMYLCASSFLSLQPGGSGNEQFFGPGTRLTVL.

This clone was recorded only once. The chain combines TRBV7-2 with TRBJ2-7; 8 nucleotides line up with TRBD1. Per germline, CDR1 SGHTA and CDR2 FQGNSA. Trimming at V came to 4 bases and at J to 6 bases, leaving 11 bases not matched to a gene. The CDR3 is 15 amino acids. The CDR3 nucleotides read TGTGCCAGCAGCTCAGGACAGGGACACTGGAGCGAGCAGTACTTC. Protein: CASSSGQGHWSEQYF.

The rearrangement joins TRBV6-1 to TRBJ2-7; D gene unclear. Trimming stripped 2 bases from V and 7 bases from J, with 9 bases between. The CDR3 has 12 residues. CDR1 and CDR2 (germline): MNHNS, SASEGT. CDR3 in amino acids: CASSEYAAEQYF. In DNA, the CDR3 is TGTGCCAGCAGTGAATACGCGGCAGAGCAGTACTTC.

The gene calls are TRBV29-1 and TRBJ2-7; 8 bases are shared with TRBD2. The junction had 11 bases not matched to a gene; V was cut back by 6 bases and J by 1 base. CDR3 length: 15 amino acids. Per the germline V gene, CDR1 is SQVTM and CDR2 is ANQGSEA. The CDR3 DNA is TGCAGCGTGGCCACTATAGCGGGACTTTCCTACGAGCAGTACTTC. The encoded protein is CSVATIAGLSYEQYF.

A single count supports this clone. This chain joins TRBV5-1 and TRBJ1-2; 8 nucleotides line up with TRBD1. Germline V lookup: CDR1 SGHRS, CDR2 YFSETQ. Germline trimming cut 2 bases from V and 2 bases from J; bases unmatched to any gene: 8. The CDR3 loop spans 16 amino acids. CDR3 loop: CASSFSQGAQNYGYTF. The CDR3 region has the DNA TGCGCCAGCAGCTTTTCGCAGGGGGCGCAAAACTATGGCTACACCTTC. The complete variable domain, with remaining parts taken from reference TRBV5-1 and TRBJ1-2, reads KAGVTQTPRYLIKTRGQQVTLSCSPISGHRSVSWYQQTPGQGLQFLFEYFSETQRNKGNFPGRFSGRQFSNSRSEMNVSTLELGDSALYLCASSFSQGAQNYGYTFGSGTRLTVV.

This chain connects TRBV11-1 to TRBJ2-7, with D possibly TRBD1 on 5 matching bases. Trimming removed 1 base at V and 1 base at J, with 8 bases between. Germline CDR1 is SGHAT and CDR2 is FQDESV (reference sequence). This CDR3 region has 14 residues. The CDR3 loop reads CASSLGTGSYEQYF. The CDR3 DNA reads as TGTGCCAGCAGCTTAGGAACAGGATCCTACGAGCAGTACTTC. Complete variable domain (other parts from reference TRBV11-1 and TRBJ2-7): EAEVAQSPRYKITEKSQAVAFWCDPISGHATLYWYRQILGQGPELLVQFQDESVVDDSQLPKDRFSAERLKGVDSTLKIQPAELGDSAMYLCASSLGTGSYEQYFGPGTRLTVT.

The genes are TRBV9 and TRBJ2-7; D is unclear. Germline CDR1 and CDR2: SGDLS and YYNGEE. V lost 1 base, J lost 7 bases, and 12 bases lay in between. The CDR3 is 13 residues long. CDR3 region: CASSVNPAAEQYF. CDR3 sequence (DNA): TGTGCCAGCAGCGTAAACCCTGCCGCGGAGCAGTACTTC.

The rearrangement links TRBV6-5 to TRBJ2-7; D not resolved. This CDR3 spans 13 amino acids. The germline V gene encodes CDR1 MNHEY and CDR2 SVGAGI. Deletions cut 5 bases from V and 0 bases from J, with 8 bases between. In DNA form, the CDR3 reads TGTGCCAGCAGTACACTAAGCTCCTACGAGCAGTACTTC. The encoded protein is CASSTLSSYEQYF.

J is TRBJ1-5 and V is TRBV19; the match to TRBD1 covers 9 bases. The CDR3 runs 16 residues. Germline V gene lookup returns CDR1 LNHDA and CDR2 SQIVND (reference sequence). V lost 5 bases to trimming and J lost 4 bases; unmatched junction nucleotides: 9. In nucleotides, the CDR3 is TGTGCCAGTAGTCCTAGGACAGGGGAGAAAAATCAGCCCCAGCATTTT. Amino acid sequence: CASSPRTGEKNQPQHF.

The chain couples TRBV11-2 to TRBJ2-2, with 8 bases fitting TRBD2. With 2 bases clipped from V and 5 bases from J, the junction kept 7 bases outside the gene matches. The germline CDR1 and CDR2 sequences are SGHAT and FQNNGV. The CDR3 is 16 residues long. The CDR3, as DNA: TGTGCCAGCAGCTTAACGGGAGGGCCGGAGACCGGGGAGCTGTTTTTT. This gives the protein CASSLTGGPETGELFF.

The gene calls are TRBV5-1 and TRBJ2-1; a weak D match, TRBD1 (5 bases). The V gene lost 0 bases and the J gene lost 7 bases, with 8 bases spanning the gap. CDR3 length: 13 amino acids. Germline values: CDR1 SGHRS, CDR2 YFSETQ. The DNA for the CDR3 is TGCGCCAGCAGCTTGGCCAGGGATAATGAGCAGTTCTTC. This translates into CASSLARDNEQFF.

This chain joins TRBV20-1 and TRBJ1-2; 8 bases line up with TRBD1. Germline V gives CDR1 DFQATT, CDR2 SNEGSKA (reference sequence). The CDR3 totals 18 residues. Unmatched junction bases numbered 15, after V lost 3 bases and J lost 0 bases. The CDR3: CSASVVGTGDLTNYGYTF. Here the CDR3 DNA reads TGCAGTGCTAGTGTCGTGGGGACAGGCGATTTAACTAACTATGGCTACACCTTC.

The chain joins TRBV30 to TRBJ2-1; 10 nucleotides align to TRBD2. There are 15 residues in the CDR3. CDR1 is GTSNPN and CDR2 is SVGIG in the germline V gene (reference sequence). V trimming: 1 base; J trimming: 7 bases; junction bases outside the gene matches: 7. CDR3 nucleotide sequence: TGTGCCTGGAGTGGGGGGCTAGCGGGAGCTAATGAGCAGTTCTTC. Translating gives CAWSGGLAGANEQFF.

The CDR3 here is CASSRTGLLNTEAFF. DNA of the CDR3: TGTGCCAGCAGTCGGACAGGCCTGTTGAACACTGAAGCTTTCTTT. This chain links TRBV6-5 with TRBJ1-1; 7 bases map to TRBD1. The V segment lost 5 bases and the J segment 0 bases; nucleotides outside the gene matches: 6. Germline values: CDR1 MNHEY, CDR2 SVGAGI. There are 15 residues in the CDR3.

The chain carries TRBV12-3 or TRBV12-4 and TRBJ2-7, with D possibly TRBD2 on 6 matching bases. The CDR3 is 13 residues long. Trimming took off 3 bases at V and 5 bases at J, with 11 bases between the two ends. CDR3 region: CASSFSGSHEQYF. In DNA, the CDR3 is TGTGCCAGCAGTTTTTCCGGGAGCCACGAGCAGTACTTC.

The sample holds a few counts of this clone. The J gene is TRBJ1-2, the V gene TRBV18; 9 bases agree with TRBD1. Looked up from germline, CDR1 is KGHSH and CDR2 is LQKENI. V was clipped by 7 bases and J by 6 bases; unmatched bases: 6. This CDR3 region has 13 residues. CDR3 residues: CASCERQGDGYTF. The CDR3 DNA reads TGTGCCAGCTGTGAAAGACAGGGGGATGGCTACACCTTC.

V gene TRBV3-1 (or the pseudogene TRBV3-2) combines with J gene TRBJ1-4, with 7 bases lining up with TRBD1. The CDR3 spans 15 residues. V lost 1 base to trimming and J lost 7 bases; unmatched junction nucleotides: 6. CDR1 is LGHDT and CDR2 is YNNKEL in the germline V gene (reference sequence). For the CDR3, the DNA is TGTGCCAGCAGCCAAGTCCAGGGGGAAGGTGAAAAACTGTTTTTT. Its protein product is CASSQVQGEGEKLFF.